This entry lists 24 T cell receptor beta chains sequenced from one sample in a study of cytomegalovirus exposure and HLA in healthy donors (dated 2017 in TCRdb). Library preparation used the immunoSEQ multiplex PCR assay. A mixture of 60 forward primers for TCR Vbeta segments and 13 reverse primers for TCR Jbeta segments was used in the multiplex PCR. The table was pulled from immuneACCESS by TCRdb, which kept in-frame rearrangements only. Such tables lose some clones; where checked, under half of the loss comes from unresolved V genes, and the rest has no known cause. The sample table records over 200,000 clones; more than 75% of these occur just once. 1.3% of the sample goes to the ten largest clones. Sample: PBMCs. All receptors derive from a human donor in good health.

The chain recombines TRBV19 with TRBJ1-3; D gene ambiguous. Germline V gene sequence: CDR1 LNHDA, CDR2 SQIVND (reference sequence). Trimming took off 5 bases at V and 0 bases at J, with 8 bases between the two ends. This CDR3 has 14 residues. This chain's CDR3 is CASSWRSSGNTIYF. CDR3 DNA sequence: TGTGCCAGTAGTTGGAGAAGCTCTGGAAACACCATATATTTT.

This chain joins TRBV15 and TRBJ2-6; D remains ambiguous. Trimming took 4 bases from V and 1 from J, leaving 14 bases between them. This CDR3 contains 17 residues. Germline V lookup: CDR1 LNHNV, CDR2 YYDKDF (reference sequence). Here the CDR3 reads CATSTVVSRSGANVLTF. CDR3 in DNA: TGTGCCACCAGCACTGTCGTATCGAGATCTGGGGCCAACGTCCTGACTTTC.

The rearrangement links TRBV20-1 to TRBJ1-4; the D gene is possibly TRBD1 (6 bases). The V end lost 7 bases, the J end lost 8 bases, and 11 bases lay between the germline ends. Germline CDR1 is DFQATT and CDR2 is SNEGSKA (reference sequence). The CDR3 runs 11 residues. The CDR3 spells CSVLQGEKLFF. DNA of the CDR3: TGCAGTGTTTTACAGGGAGAAAAACTGTTTTTT.

The CDR3 nucleotides read TGTGCCAGCAGCCCCCTCGGGGGAGGGGCGGATACGCAGTATTTT. Protein sequence: CASSPLGGGADTQYF. The J gene is TRBJ2-3, the V gene TRBV13; TRBD2 matches 7 bases. The CDR3 loop spans 15 amino acids. Germline loops: CDR1 PRHDT, CDR2 FYEKMQ (reference sequence). V lost 5 bases to trimming and J lost 6 bases; unmatched junction nucleotides: 11.

The chain uses TRBV5-4 and TRBJ2-7, with D maybe TRBD2 (5 bases). Trimming removed 4 bases at V and 4 bases at J, with 18 bases between. Germline V gene data show CDR1 as SGHNT and CDR2 as YYREEE (reference sequence). The CDR3 totals 15 residues. In nucleotides, the CDR3 is TGTGCCAGCAGCCCCCTAGCAGGAGAACTTTACGAGCAGTACTTC. Protein sequence: CASSPLAGELYEQYF.

This clone was picked up a small number of times. The chain recombines TRBV4-1 with TRBJ2-7, with 9 bases identical to TRBD2. V lost 4 bases to trimming and J lost 5 bases; unmatched junction nucleotides: 24. CDR3 size: 20 residues. CDR1 and CDR2 (germline): MGHRA, YSYEKL. The CDR3 is CASSLGAGEGAGGFSDEQYF. CDR3 in DNA: TGCGCCAGCAGCCTCGGGGCAGGCGAAGGAGCGGGAGGCTTTTCCGACGAGCAGTACTTC.

The chain has TRBV11-2 and TRBJ2-7, with TRBD1 as a possible D gene (5 bases). Trimming pared 5 bases from V and 5 bases from J, leaving 13 bases between. The germline CDR1 and CDR2 sequences are SGHAT and FQNNGV. This CDR3 spans 13 amino acids. CDR3 residues: CASSPRVDHEQYF. DNA of the CDR3: TGTGCCAGCAGCCCCAGGGTTGACCACGAGCAGTACTTC.

The rearrangement links TRBV19 to TRBJ1-5, with D unclear. V was trimmed by 5 bases and J by 11 bases, leaving 31 bases between them. The V gene's germline CDR1 is LNHDA and CDR2 SQIVND (reference sequence). The CDR3 is made up of 18 amino acids. CDR3 region: CASSALLPQVPRRGSQHF. CDR3 in DNA: TGTGCCAGTAGTGCACTCCTCCCCCAGGTCCCAAGGAGAGGGTCCCAGCATTTT.

This chain links TRBV11-2 with TRBJ2-7, with TRBD1 matching over 7 bases. This CDR3 spans 18 amino acids. J gave up 3 bases and V 0 bases, and 14 bases lay outside the gene matches. From germline, CDR1 is SGHAT and CDR2 FQNNGV. The CDR3 DNA is TGTGCCAGCAGCTTAGATAGTTATATTGAGACAGGGAACTACGAGCAGTACTTC. Amino acids: CASSLDSYIETGNYEQYF.

J is TRBJ2-5 and V is TRBV29-1, with TRBD1 identical over 9 bases. Germline V gene data show CDR1 as SQVTM and CDR2 as ANQGSEA. The CDR3 has 14 residues. The V and J ends lost 7 bases and 4 bases, in that order; junction bases with no gene match: 10. The chain's CDR3 is CSGSPGTGRETQYF. As DNA, the CDR3 is TGCAGCGGATCTCCCGGGACAGGGAGAGAGACCCAGTACTTC.

The chain joins TRBV29-1 to TRBJ2-7; 8 nucleotides match TRBD2. The CDR3 has 13 amino acids. Germline V CDR1 and CDR2: SQVTM, ANQGSEA. Germline trimming cut 3 bases from V and 2 bases from J; bases unmatched to any gene: 3. This chain's CDR3 is CSVDGAGAYEQYF. CDR3 coding DNA: TGCAGCGTTGATGGAGCGGGAGCCTACGAGCAGTACTTC.

This clone came up a few times. This rearrangement joins TRBV20-1 to TRBJ1-1; D uncertain. Between the trimmed V and J ends, which lost 2 bases and 3 bases, there was a span of 4 bases. The CDR3 has 11 residues. Looked up from germline, CDR1 is DFQATT and CDR2 is SNEGSKA (reference sequence). In DNA, the CDR3 is TGCAGTGCTAGACTACACACTGAAGCTTTCTTT. Protein sequence: CSARLHTEAFF.

The V call is TRBV5-6, the J call TRBJ2-1, with D tentatively TRBD2 (5 bases). Trimming left V 4 bases short and J 9 bases short, with 26 bases between. The CDR3 has 17 residues. CDR1 is SGHDT, CDR2 YYEEEE, per germline. The CDR3 reads CASSPPWEPSARGEQFF. The DNA for the CDR3 is TGTGCCAGCAGCCCCCCGTGGGAGCCCTCAGCCCGGGGTGAGCAGTTCTTC.

V and J are TRBV19 and TRBJ1-2; D is possibly TRBD1 (5 bases). The CDR3 sequence is 15 residues long. With 6 bases removed from V and 8 bases from J, the gap between germline ends came to 22 bases. CDR1 is LNHDA, CDR2 SQIVND, per germline (reference sequence). CDR3 coding DNA: TGTGCCAGTAGCCAGTATACGGGACTCAAAGGGGGCTACACCTTC. Translation: CASSQYTGLKGGYTF.

This clone was detected a few times. Different DNA sequences within this sample yield the same CDR3. The V gene is TRBV7-2, the J gene TRBJ2-3, with 9 bases lining up with TRBD2. Germline V lookup: CDR1 SGHTA, CDR2 FQGNSA. This CDR3 spans 17 amino acids. V shed 1 base, J shed 2 bases, and the junction held 7 bases outside the gene matches. The CDR3, as DNA: TGTGCCAGCAGCTTAGGGGGGGGCGGGAGGGCCACAGATACGCAGTATTTT. Protein: CASSLGGGGRATDTQYF.

The table lists this clone with a count of one. The V call is TRBV7-4, the J call TRBJ2-5, with D unresolved. The closer fit of TRBJ2-7 to the DNA end suggests the J call may be wrong. Germline V gives CDR1 SGHVT, CDR2 SQSDAQ. CDR3 size: 10 residues. This chain's CDR3 is CASSPYEQYF. In DNA, the CDR3 is TGTGCCAGCAGCCCTTACGAGCAGTACTTC.

The chain couples TRBV6-5 to TRBJ2-7; the match to TRBD2 covers 8 bases. V gave up 5 bases and J gave up 7 bases; unmatched junction bases: 10. Germline V CDR1 and CDR2: MNHEY, SVGAGI. There are 14 residues in the CDR3. The CDR3 DNA follows: TGTGCCAGCAGTCGCTCCGGGGGGGGATGGGAGCAGTACTTC. The encoded protein is CASSRSGGGWEQYF.

This clone has a single count. V usage is TRBV10-3 and J usage is TRBJ2-7; 9 positions match TRBD2. The CDR3 extends over 20 amino acids. CDR1 and CDR2 (germline): ENHRY, SYGVKD. The trim removed 0 bases at V and 0 bases at J, leaving 15 bases unmatched. The CDR3 bases are TGTGCCATCAGTGAGTCGCCCGCCCAACCAGCGGGAGGAGACTCCTACGAGCAGTACTTC. This sequence encodes CAISESPAQPAGGDSYEQYF.

The genes are TRBV7-9 and TRBJ2-1, with 8 bases aligning to TRBD1. The CDR3 has 11 amino acids. Losses at the gene ends were 9 bases for V and 8 bases for J; bases not matched to a gene: 3. Germline CDR1 is SEHNR and CDR2 is FQNEAQ (reference sequence). The CDR3 DNA follows: TGTGCCAGGCAGGGGGCGCATGAGCAGTTCTTC. Protein: CARQGAHEQFF.

This clone is judged medium-sized. The chain uses TRBV6-1 and TRBJ2-2; 11 nucleotides line up with TRBD2. There are 15 residues in the CDR3. Germline V lookup: CDR1 MNHNS, CDR2 SASEGT. Trimming at V came to 7 bases and at J to 8 bases, leaving 9 bases not matched to a gene. The CDR3 nucleotides are TGTGCCAGCAAAGGGCTAGCGGGAGGTGGGGGGGAGCTGTTTTTT. It codes for CASKGLAGGGGELFF.

This chain links TRBV5-1 with TRBJ2-7; perhaps TRBD1 as D (5 bases). The CDR3 is 14 residues long. The germline CDR1 and CDR2 sequences are SGHRS and YFSETQ. V lost 0 bases and J lost 5, with 12 bases in between. CDR3 residues: CASSLGQSTNEQYF. The CDR3 DNA follows: TGCGCCAGCAGCTTGGGACAGTCCACAAACGAGCAGTACTTC.

The gene calls are TRBV28 and TRBJ1-2, with no clear D. V shed 7 bases and J shed 8 bases, with 20 bases lying between them. The CDR3 has 14 amino acids. Per the germline V gene, CDR1 is MDHEN and CDR2 is SYDVKM. The CDR3 here is CASKTSGRPSGYTF. CDR3 nucleotides: TGTGCCAGCAAAACCTCCGGCAGGCCCTCGGGCTACACCTTC.

This chain joins TRBV6-5 and TRBJ1-2; 8 bases match TRBD1. Germline values: CDR1 MNHEY, CDR2 SVGAGI. This CDR3 contains 14 residues. After removal of 5 bases from V and 8 bases from J, the junction contained 10 bases not matched to a gene. CDR3 nucleotides: TGTGCCAGCAGTCAGTACAGGGGGTTGGGCGGCTACACCTTC. Amino acid sequence: CASSQYRGLGGYTF.

V and J are TRBV29-1 and TRBJ1-2, with D hard to call. CDR1 is SQVTM and CDR2 is ANQGSEA in the germline V gene. Trimming shortened V by 2 bases and J by 3 bases, and 7 bases separated the two germline ends. The CDR3 spans 12 residues. CDR3 loop: CSVEKGDYGYTF. The CDR3 DNA reads as TGCAGCGTTGAAAAGGGAGACTATGGCTACACCTTC.